This record covers a single T cell receptor (beta chain). PCR involved 60 Vbeta and 13 Jbeta primers. Generated by immunoSEQ multiplex PCR, the TCRdb table keeps only in-frame clones and is missing some. The table has more than 150,000 clones, around 82% seen once. This sample is drawn from a study of cytomegalovirus exposure and HLA in healthy donors. This clonotype was sampled from a woman between 50 and 59 years old in good health and CMV-seropositive. Sample: PBMCs.

Here the CDR3 reads CASSLFSVTGSSYEQYF. DNA of the CDR3: TGTGCCAGCAGCTTGTTCTCAGTGACTGGCAGCTCCTACGAGCAGTACTTC. The rearrangement links TRBV5-6 to TRBJ2-7, with D unclear. Germline V gene data show CDR1 as SGHDT and CDR2 as YYEEEE. Trimming left V 1 base short and J 0 bases short, with 17 bases between. There are 17 residues in the CDR3. Full variable domain (remainder filled in from reference TRBV5-6 and TRBJ2-7): DAGVTQSPTHLIKTRGQQVTLRCSPKSGHDTVSWYQQALGQGPQFIFQYYEEEERQRGNFPDRFSGHQFPNYSSELNVNALLLGDSALYLCASSLFSVTGSSYEQYFGPGTRLTVT.